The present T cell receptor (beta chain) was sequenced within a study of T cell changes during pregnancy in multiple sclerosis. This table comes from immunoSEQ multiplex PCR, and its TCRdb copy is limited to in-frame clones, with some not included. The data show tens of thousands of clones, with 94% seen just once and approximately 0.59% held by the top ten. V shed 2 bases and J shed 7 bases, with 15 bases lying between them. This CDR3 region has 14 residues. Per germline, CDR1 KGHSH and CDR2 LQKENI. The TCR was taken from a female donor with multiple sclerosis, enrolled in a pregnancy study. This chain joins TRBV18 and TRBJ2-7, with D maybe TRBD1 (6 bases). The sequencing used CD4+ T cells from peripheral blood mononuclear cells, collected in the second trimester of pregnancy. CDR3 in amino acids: CASSPGVGAGEQYF. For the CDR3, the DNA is TGTGCCAGCTCACCAGGGGTGGGGGCAGGGGAGCAGTACTTC.